This TCR beta chain came from a study of blood T cell repertoires in COVID-19. V shed 8 bases and J shed 4 bases, with 17 bases lying between them. This CDR3 has 15 residues. Germline lookup yields CDR1 ENHRY and CDR2 SYGVKD. Patients from Seattle were sampled longitudinally, starting during active infection. Assay used: immunoSEQ multiplex PCR; TCRdb lists only in-frame clones, some missing. The profile shows 200,000 to 250,000 clones, approximately 80% of them singletons. Sequenced input: peripheral blood. The chain carries TRBV10-3 and TRBJ1-4; D might be TRBD1 (6 bases). The receptor's source is a woman aged 80 or over with COVID-19, enrolled during active disease. CDR3 region: CAISKDRTDNEKLFF. The CDR3 DNA sequence: TGTGCCATCTCAAAAGATAGGACAGATAATGAAAAACTGTTTTTT.